The 16 T cell receptor beta chains below were found in one sample sequenced in a study of GPR56 and killer-like receptors on CD4 memory cells. TCRdb processed the reads again and assigns one entry to each CDR3 protein, with no DNA. The listing contains around 1,400 distinct CDR3 sequences. Five CD4+ populations, defined by killer cell lectin-like receptor and GPR56 markers, were sorted by FACS. Input material: memory CD4+ T cells from blood. These receptors all come from a human donor in good health.

This rearrangement joins TRBV15 to TRBJ2-7; TCRdb's D call of TRBD2 is untestable without DNA. The CDR3 is 15 amino acids. In germline, CDR1 is LNHNV, CDR2 YYDKDF (reference sequence). CDR3 residues: CATSRDLEGPHEQYF.

This clonotype is identified as medium-sized (0.01 to 0.1%) from frequency. This rearrangement joins TRBV9 to TRBJ1-2; no DNA is available, so the TRBD1 call from TCRdb remains unchecked. Germline CDR1 reads SGDLS; CDR2 reads YYNGEE. The CDR3 has 15 amino acids. The CDR3 loop is CASSTGTGVNYGYTF.

This clonotype ranks as large in terms of frequency. This rearrangement joins TRBV24-1 to TRBJ1-1; TCRdb proposes TRBD1, but this gene call is untestable without DNA. This CDR3 is built from 16 residues. Germline CDR1 is KGHDR and CDR2 is SFDVKD. CDR3 protein: CATPGPGQAPNTEAFF.

This clonotype is deemed large by its frequency. The CDR3: CASSLSWRGATTGELFF. The chain recombines TRBV7-2 with TRBJ2-2; the D call of TRBD2 rests on TCRdb alone, since no DNA is present to check it. CDR1 and CDR2 from the germline V gene are SGHTA and FQGNSA. The CDR3 spans 17 residues.

The genes are TRBV7-2 and TRBJ2-7; the TRBD2 assignment by TCRdb is unverifiable without DNA. Germline V gives CDR1 SGHTA, CDR2 FQGNSA. The CDR3 extends over 13 amino acids. CDR3 loop: CASSPGLNYEQYF.

This clonotype is deemed large by its frequency. The chain carries TRBV7-9 and TRBJ2-1; without DNA, the TCRdb call of TRBD2 cannot be checked. Germline V lookup: CDR1 SEHNR, CDR2 FQNEAQ (reference sequence). The CDR3 consists of 15 residues. CDR3 loop: CASSFKTREWNEQFF. The full variable domain, its missing parts supplied by reference TRBV7-9 and TRBJ2-1, is DTGVSQNPRHKITKRGQNVTFRCDPISEHNRLYWYRQTLGQGPEFLTYFQNEAQLEKSRLLSDRFSAERPKGSFSTLEIQRTEQGDSAMYLCASSFKTREWNEQFFGPGTRLTVL.

Judged by frequency, this clonotype is medium-sized (0.01 to 0.1%). This CDR3 is CASTRKVPGGTEAFF. The chain has TRBV6-5 and TRBJ1-1; TCRdb lists TRBD1, though no DNA is available to test this call. The CDR3 length is 15 residues. Germline lookup yields CDR1 MNHEY and CDR2 SVGAGI.

This chain connects TRBV7-3 to TRBJ2-5. The CDR3 is made up of 12 amino acids. Looked up from germline, CDR1 is SGHTA and CDR2 is FQGTGA. CDR3 in amino acids: CASSLAVETQYF.

The rearrangement links TRBV19 to TRBJ1-2; TCRdb's assignment of TRBD1 cannot be checked, as there is no DNA. The germline CDR1 and CDR2 sequences are LNHDA and SQIVND (reference sequence). The CDR3 has 15 residues. The CDR3 region is CASSPRDRTNYGYTF.

The chain links TRBV20-1 to TRBJ1-1; the D call from TCRdb, TRBD1, cannot be confirmed without DNA. The CDR3 is 14 residues long. The germline gives CDR1 DFQATT, CDR2 SNEGSKA (reference sequence). The CDR3 reads CSAAWGGADTEAFF.

By frequency, this clonotype registers medium-sized. The CDR3 loop is CASDGGGLYNEQFF. The J gene is TRBJ2-1, the V gene TRBV7-9; TCRdb picks TRBD1, but there is no DNA to check that call. CDR3 length: 14 residues. Germline loops: CDR1 SEHNR, CDR2 FQNEAQ (reference sequence).

Judged by frequency, this clonotype is medium-sized. The V and J genes are TRBV6-1 and TRBJ1-5; TCRdb picks TRBD1, but there is no DNA to check that call. The CDR3 extends over 13 amino acids. Germline V gives CDR1 MNHNS, CDR2 SASEGT. The CDR3 is CASHWGSNQPQHF.

This clonotype counts as medium-sized by frequency. The V call is TRBV7-2, the J call TRBJ2-7; as DNA is missing, the TRBD1 call by TCRdb cannot be tested. The CDR3 sequence is 13 residues long. Per the germline V gene, CDR1 is SGHTA and CDR2 is FQGNSA. Here the CDR3 reads CASSYQTGDEQYF.

The V gene is TRBV7-3, the J gene TRBJ2-2; TCRdb lists TRBD2, though no DNA is available to test this call. CDR1 is SGHTA and CDR2 is FQGTGA in the germline V gene. The CDR3 spans 14 residues. The CDR3 here is CASSRGATTGELFF.

J is TRBJ1-1 and V is TRBV11-2; TCRdb proposes TRBD1, but this gene call is untestable without DNA. CDR3 size: 23 residues. Germline V CDR1 and CDR2: SGHAT, FQNNGV. The CDR3 sequence is CASSATGGAGANVLTFGAGEAFF.

The rearrangement uses TRBV28 and TRBJ2-7; with no DNA, the TCRdb D assignment of TRBD1 cannot be verified. Germline loops: CDR1 MDHEN, CDR2 SYDVKM. CDR3 length: 13 amino acids. CDR3 protein: CASSPGQAPRRYF. Full variable domain (rest looked up from reference TRBV28 and TRBJ2-7): DVKVTQSSRYLVKRTGEKVFLECVQDMDHENMFWYRQDPGLGLRLIYFSYDVKMKEKGDIPEGYSVSREKKERFSLILESASTNQTSMYLCASSPGQAPRRYFGPGTRLTVT.